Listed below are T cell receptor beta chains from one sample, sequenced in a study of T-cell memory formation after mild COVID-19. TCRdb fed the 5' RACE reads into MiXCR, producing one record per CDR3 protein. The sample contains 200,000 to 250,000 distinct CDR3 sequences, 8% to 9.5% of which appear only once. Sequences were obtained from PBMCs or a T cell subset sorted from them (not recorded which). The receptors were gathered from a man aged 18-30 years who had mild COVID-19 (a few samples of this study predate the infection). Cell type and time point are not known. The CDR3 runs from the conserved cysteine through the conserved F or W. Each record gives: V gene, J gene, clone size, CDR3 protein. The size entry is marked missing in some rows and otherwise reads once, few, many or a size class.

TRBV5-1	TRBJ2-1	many	CASSLGMYGTSDDEQFF
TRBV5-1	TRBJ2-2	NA	CASSLRTNTGELFF
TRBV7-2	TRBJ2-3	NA	CASTWTADTQYF
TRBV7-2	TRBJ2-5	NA	CASSPPTSGQETQYF
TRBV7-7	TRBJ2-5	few	CASSLGQGVTETQYF
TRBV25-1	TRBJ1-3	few	CASSTGLGGNTIYF
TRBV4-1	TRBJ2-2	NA	CASSAQGVNTGELFF
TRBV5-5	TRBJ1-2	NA	CASSLVPGNPNGYTF
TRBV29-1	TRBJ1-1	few	CSVVGLHRSTEAFF
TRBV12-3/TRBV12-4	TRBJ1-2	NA	CASSHFPGGYTF
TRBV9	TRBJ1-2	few	CASSDPWNYGYTF
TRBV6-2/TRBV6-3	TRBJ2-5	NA	CASGVGPYQETQYF
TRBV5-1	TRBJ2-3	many	CASSLQGAPDTQYF
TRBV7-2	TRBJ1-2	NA	CASSPLGGSSYTF
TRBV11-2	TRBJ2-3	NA	CASSLQVTQYF
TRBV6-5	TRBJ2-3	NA	CASSYRGLGDTDTQYF
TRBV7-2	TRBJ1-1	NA	CASSLAVSREAFF
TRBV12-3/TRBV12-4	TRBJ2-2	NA	CASSFYGANTGELFF
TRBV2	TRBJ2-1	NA	CASSRDRDSQSNEQFF
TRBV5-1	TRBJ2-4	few	CASSYLQGGRNIQYF
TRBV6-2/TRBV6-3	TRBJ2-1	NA	CASSRRGGAYNEQFF
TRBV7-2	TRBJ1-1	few	CASSPGLGASGEAFF
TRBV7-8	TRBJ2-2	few	CASSLLRELFF
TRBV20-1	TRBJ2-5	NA	CSARKPGEKTQYF
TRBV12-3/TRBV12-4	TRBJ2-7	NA	CASSFVEDGWRSSYEQYF
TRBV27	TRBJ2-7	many	CASNRGAKQYF
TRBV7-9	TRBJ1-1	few	CASSINDRLNTEAFF
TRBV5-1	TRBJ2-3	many	CASRDRAIADTQYF
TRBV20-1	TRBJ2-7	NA	CSALSYYEQYF
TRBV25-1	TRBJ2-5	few	CASSELPGADETQYF
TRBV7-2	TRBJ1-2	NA	CASSFSGIGYGYTF
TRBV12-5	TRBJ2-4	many	CASGLPSERGNIQYF
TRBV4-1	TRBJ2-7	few	CASSPQTGTYEQYF
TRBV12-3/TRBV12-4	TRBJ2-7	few	CASRSGRSPYEQYF
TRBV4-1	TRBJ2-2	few	CASSQELVEGNTGELFF
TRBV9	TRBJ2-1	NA	CASSATGQGANEQFF
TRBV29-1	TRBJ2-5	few	CSVEGHGTPGGTQYF
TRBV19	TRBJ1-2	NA	CASKNYGYTF
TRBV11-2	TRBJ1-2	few	CASSAGVNRGYTF
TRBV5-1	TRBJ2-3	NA	CASSFSTSGGATDTQYF
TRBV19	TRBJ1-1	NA	CASSMDGPNTEAFF
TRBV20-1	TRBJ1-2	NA	CSASVDPIGYTF
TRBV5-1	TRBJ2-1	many	CASSPLTGTLDNEQFF
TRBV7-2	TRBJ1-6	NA	CASSQGQVGSSPLHF
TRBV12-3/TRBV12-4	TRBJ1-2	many	CASSPPGSSYGYTF
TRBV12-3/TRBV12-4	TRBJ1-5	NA	CASSFSGGNQPQHF